The rows below give T cell receptor beta chains drawn from one sample of a study of shared clonotypes between healthy human individuals. The protocol was immunoSEQ multiplex PCR, while the TCRdb copy is restricted to in-frame clones and leaves out a portion. There are approximately 2.5 million clones in the sample; 80% to 95% occur only once, and 0.36% lies in the top ten. The sample taken for sequencing was naive CD4+ T cells from PBMCs. The receptors come from a man younger than 35 in good health. Some clones in this sample may be carry-over from other donors' samples. Each CDR3 is given with its conserved first and last residue. The D gene is left open where the match is weak. For some rows the clone size is stated as once, few or many, or as a class when expanded; others skip it.

V: TRBV5-1
size: -
J: TRBJ2-3
D: -
CDR3: CASRASRTDTQYF
DNA: TGCGCCAGCAGGGCTAGCCGCACAGATACGCAGTATTTT

V: TRBV30
size: -
J: TRBJ2-1
D: TRBD2
CDR3: CAWEWGGAGQFF
DNA: TGTGCCTGGGAGTGGGGAGGGGCTGGGCAGTTCTTC

V: TRBV28
size: -
J: TRBJ2-1
D: -
CDR3: CASRTGGGSYNEQFF
DNA: TGTGCCAGCAGAACTGGTGGGGGCTCCTACAATGAGCAGTTCTTC

V: TRBV19
size: -
J: TRBJ2-7
D: TRBD1
CDR3: CASSLQGTSYEQYF
DNA: TGTGCCAGTAGCCTACAGGGGACCTCCTACGAGCAGTACTTC

V: TRBV2
size: once
J: TRBJ2-3
D: TRBD2
CDR3: CASSYAGGTDTQYF
DNA: TGTGCCAGCAGTTATGCGGGAGGCACAGATACGCAGTATTTT

V: TRBV28
size: -
J: TRBJ2-5
D: TRBD2
CDR3: CASSLRPTGGRPWETQYF
DNA: TGTGCCAGCAGCCTACGTCCGACTGGCGGGAGGCCGTGGGAGACCCAGTACTTC

V: TRBV4-1
size: -
J: TRBJ2-1
D: TRBD2
CDR3: CASRLAGGPYNEQFF
DNA: TGCGCCAGCCGGTTGGCGGGAGGGCCCTACAATGAGCAGTTCTTC

V: TRBV4-3
size: -
J: TRBJ2-7
D: -
CDR3: CASSQDPRTYEQYF
DNA: TGCGCCAGCAGCCAAGATCCTAGAACCTACGAGCAGTACTTC

V: TRBV5-4
size: -
J: TRBJ1-2
D: -
CDR3: CASSSLNGEVGYTF
DNA: TGTGCCAGCAGCTCCCTTAATGGAGAGGTTGGCTACACCTTC

V: TRBV30
size: -
J: TRBJ2-2
D: -
CDR3: CAWSGRRAQPKNTGELFF
DNA: TGTGCCTGGAGTGGACGGCGGGCCCAACCTAAGAACACCGGGGAGCTGTTTTTT

V: TRBV11-2
size: -
J: TRBJ2-7
D: -
CDR3: CASSLVRAYEQYF
DNA: TGTGCCAGCAGCTTAGTACGGGCCTACGAGCAGTACTTC

V: TRBV6-1
size: -
J: TRBJ2-7
D: TRBD2
CDR3: CASSPGRGSSYEQYF
DNA: TGTGCCAGCAGCCCAGGACGCGGGAGCTCCTACGAGCAGTACTTC

V: TRBV5-1
size: -
J: TRBJ1-3
D: -
CDR3: CASRQDKGNTIYF
DNA: TGCGCCAGCAGGCAGGACAAGGGAAACACCATATATTTT

V: TRBV28
size: -
J: TRBJ1-2
D: -
CDR3: CASSLYAGWFGYTF
DNA: TGTGCCAGCAGTTTATACGCAGGGTGGTTCGGCTACACCTTC

V: TRBV11-3
size: -
J: TRBJ1-2
D: -
CDR3: CASSPGPVYYGYTF
DNA: TGTGCCAGCAGCCCCGGGCCAGTTTACTATGGCTACACCTTC

V: TRBV2
size: -
J: TRBJ2-2
D: TRBD2
CDR3: CASSGRGLAGERTGELFF
DNA: TGTGCCAGCAGTGGGCGGGGACTAGCGGGAGAGCGCACCGGGGAGCTGTTTTTT

V: TRBV9
size: once
J: TRBJ2-1
D: TRBD2
CDR3: CASSAGGLASSYNEQFF
DNA: TGTGCCAGCAGCGCAGGGGGACTAGCGAGCTCCTACAATGAGCAGTTCTTC

V: TRBV29-1
size: -
J: TRBJ2-3
D: -
CDR3: CSVLVDTQYF
DNA: TGCAGCGTCTTAGTAGATACGCAGTATTTT

V: TRBV29-1
size: -
J: TRBJ2-4
D: -
CDR3: CSALQGRAKNIQYF
DNA: TGCAGCGCACTACAGGGTCGGGCCAAAAACATTCAGTACTTC

V: TRBV5-1
size: -
J: TRBJ2-5
D: TRBD2
CDR3: CASTGGRGQETQYF
DNA: TGCGCCAGCACCGGGGGGAGAGGGCAAGAGACCCAGTACTTC

V: TRBV7-9
size: -
J: TRBJ2-2
D: TRBD2
CDR3: CASSPAGRLNGELFF
DNA: TGTGCCAGCAGCCCAGCGGGAAGGCTGAACGGGGAGCTGTTTTTT

V: TRBV28
size: -
J: TRBJ1-1
D: -
CDR3: CASSSAAGRGNTEAFF
DNA: TGTGCCAGCAGTTCAGCAGCAGGGAGGGGGAACACTGAAGCTTTCTTT

V: TRBV7-9
size: -
J: TRBJ2-7
D: -
CDR3: CASSLGGTRYEQYF
DNA: TGTGCCAGCAGCTTAGGCGGGACTCGTTACGAGCAGTACTTC

V: TRBV2
size: -
J: TRBJ1-1
D: -
CDR3: CASGLDRKKAFF
DNA: TGTGCCAGCGGACTTGACAGAAAGAAAGCTTTCTTT

V: TRBV29-1
size: -
J: TRBJ2-3
D: TRBD2
CDR3: CSAVGLSGRDTDTQYF
DNA: TGCAGCGCGGTAGGGTTAAGCGGGAGGGACACAGATACGCAGTATTTT

V: TRBV2
size: few
J: TRBJ2-3
D: TRBD2
CDR3: CASSGLAGTDTQYF
DNA: TGTGCCAGCAGCGGACTAGCGGGCACAGATACGCAGTATTTT

V: TRBV5-6
size: -
J: TRBJ2-1
D: -
CDR3: CASSTTRGEGSYNEQFF
DNA: TGTGCCAGCAGCACCACTAGGGGGGAAGGGTCCTACAATGAGCAGTTCTTC

V: TRBV20-1
size: -
J: TRBJ2-2
D: -
CDR3: CSVAKRGELFF
DNA: TGCAGTGTCGCCAAGAGGGGGGAGCTGTTTTTT

V: TRBV5-1
size: -
J: TRBJ1-5
D: -
CDR3: CASSLDGGGNQPQHF
DNA: TGCGCCAGCAGCTTGGACGGGGGTGGCAATCAGCCCCAGCATTTT

V: TRBV19
size: -
J: TRBJ2-4
D: TRBD1
CDR3: CASTPDRVDIQYF
DNA: TGTGCCAGTACCCCGGACAGGGTCGACATTCAGTACTTC

V: TRBV28
size: -
J: TRBJ2-4
D: -
CDR3: CASSVGGGIIQYF
DNA: TGTGCCAGCAGCGTAGGGGGGGGTATAATTCAGTACTTC

V: TRBV18
size: -
J: TRBJ2-3
D: -
CDR3: CASSPIAGTDTQYF
DNA: TGTGCCAGCTCACCCATAGCGGGCACAGATACGCAGTATTTT

V: TRBV6-4
size: -
J: TRBJ2-1
D: TRBD2
CDR3: CASSDSLAGGQHEQFF
DNA: TGTGCCAGCAGTGACTCCTTAGCGGGAGGGCAGCATGAGCAGTTCTTC

V: TRBV18
size: -
J: TRBJ2-1
D: -
CDR3: CASSPPGIYEQFF
DNA: TGTGCCAGCTCACCACCGGGTATTTATGAGCAGTTCTTC

V: TRBV7-2
size: once
J: TRBJ2-1
D: -
CDR3: CASSPHGSYNEQFF
DNA: TGTGCCAGCAGCCCCCACGGCTCCTACAATGAGCAGTTCTTC

V: TRBV7-3
size: -
J: TRBJ2-6
D: -
CDR3: CASSQSSFGSNVLTF
DNA: TGTGCCAGCAGCCAATCGTCGTTTGGTTCCAACGTCCTGACTTTC